One and the same sample provided the 13 T cell receptor beta chains below, sequenced in a study of T cells after yellow fever vaccination. TCRdb re-derived calls from the 5' RACE reads in MiXCR, one entry per CDR3 protein. This sample has 180,000 or so distinct CDR3 sequences; approximately 11% occur once, and the top ten carry roughly a third. The starting material was CD8+ T cells sorted from PBMCs, obtained 15 days after the yellow fever booster vaccination. The source of these receptors is a man between 18 and 35 years old who received the YFV17D yellow fever vaccine.

This clonotype was observed a handful of times. The chain joins TRBV27 to TRBJ1-1, with D possibly TRBD1 on 5 matching bases. V shed 0 bases and J shed 6 bases, with 11 bases lying between them. This CDR3 contains 14 residues. Germline V gene lookup returns CDR1 MNHEY and CDR2 SMNVEV (reference sequence). The CDR3 spells CASSLSGPGPEAFF. DNA of the CDR3: TGTGCCAGCAGTTTATCGGGGCCAGGGCCTGAAGCTTTCTTT.

This clonotype has only a few counts. The rearrangement joins TRBV11-1 to TRBJ1-6, with D uncertain. V was pared by 3 bases and J by 2 bases, with 8 bases between. Germline-derived CDR1 and CDR2 are SGHAT and FQDESV (reference sequence). There are 15 residues in the CDR3. The CDR3 spells CASSFGTAYNSPLHF. The DNA for the CDR3 is TGTGCCAGCAGCTTTGGAACAGCCTATAATTCACCCCTCCACTTT.

The chain employs TRBV29-1 and TRBJ2-2; TRBD1 is a possible D gene (6 bases). Trimming left V 8 bases short and J 6 bases short, with 13 bases between. The CDR3 length is 12 residues. CDR1 and CDR2 (germline): SQVTM, ANQGSEA. CDR3 amino acids: CSSFEGAGELFF. The CDR3 DNA follows: TGCAGCTCATTTGAGGGGGCCGGGGAGCTGTTTTTT.

This clonotype turned up a few times. The chain combines TRBV14 with TRBJ2-7; D possibly corresponds to TRBD1 (5 bases). The CDR3 is made up of 14 amino acids. V was pared by 0 bases and J by 2 bases, with 8 bases between. The V gene's germline CDR1 is SGHDN and CDR2 FVKESK. The CDR3 DNA reads TGTGCCAGCAGCCAAGACTGCAGGGCCTACGAGCAGTACGTC. Its translation is CASSQDCRAYEQYV.

This chain joins TRBV7-6 and TRBJ2-7; D might be TRBD2 (6 bases). Per germline, CDR1 SGHVS and CDR2 FNYEAQ. The V end lost 3 bases, the J end lost 2 bases, and 11 bases lay between the germline ends. The CDR3 is 14 residues long. The DNA for the CDR3 is TGTGCCAGCAGCTTTGGGACTGGGGCCTACGAGCAGTACGTC. This gives the protein CASSFGTGAYEQYV.

In its sample, this clonotype was seen a few times. The chain is built from TRBV11-2 and TRBJ2-2; 10 bases line up with TRBD2. Trimming took 3 bases from V and 8 from J; bases not matched to a gene: 12. Germline loops: CDR1 SGHAT, CDR2 FQNNGV. This CDR3 is 17 amino acids long. CDR3 region: CASSLALAGGPAGELFF. Here the CDR3 DNA reads TGTGCCAGCAGCTTGGCGTTAGCGGGGGGCCCGGCGGGGGAGCTGTTTTTT.

This clonotype appeared a few times. The V and J genes are TRBV27 and TRBJ2-1; D uncertain. Germline loops: CDR1 MNHEY, CDR2 SMNVEV (reference sequence). This CDR3 is built from 14 residues. The germline V and J ends were trimmed by 0 bases and 5 bases, with 8 bases remaining between them. The CDR3 sequence is CASSLSPGNNEQFF. The CDR3 region has the DNA TGTGCCAGCAGTTTATCCCCTGGGAACAATGAGCAGTTCTTC.

This clonotype was detected ten times or more. This chain connects TRBV12-3 or TRBV12-4 to TRBJ1-1, with TRBD1 matching 7 bases. There are 13 residues in the CDR3. J gave up 4 bases and V 5 bases, and 4 bases lay outside the gene matches. The CDR3 nucleotides read TGTGCCAGCAGTAGGGGGCCGAGCACTGAAGCTTTCTTT. It specifies CASSRGPSTEAFF.

The rearrangement joins TRBV4-1 to TRBJ2-2; D ambiguous. V was cut by 1 base and J by 3 bases, with 6 bases left in between. CDR3 length: 14 residues. Germline lookup yields CDR1 MGHRA and CDR2 YSYEKL. Here the CDR3 reads CASSQGDYTGELFF. DNA of the CDR3: TGCGCCAGCAGCCAAGGGGATTACACCGGGGAGCTGTTTTTT.

This chain uses TRBV4-1 with TRBJ2-7, with D unresolved. The V end was cut by 1 base, the J end by 0 bases, with 10 bases between. Per germline, CDR1 MGHRA and CDR2 YSYEKL. This CDR3 comprises 15 residues. CDR3 nucleotide sequence: TGCGCCAGCAGCCAAGGAACGCAGAGCTCCTACGAGCAGTACTTC. This encodes CASSQGTQSSYEQYF.

This clonotype has just a few counts. This chain connects TRBV2 to TRBJ1-3; D perhaps matches TRBD1 (5 bases). Trimming took off 2 bases at V and 4 bases at J, with 12 bases between the two ends. CDR3 length: 15 residues. CDR1 is SNHLY and CDR2 is FYNNEI in the germline V gene. This CDR3 reads CASSEMGVNGNTIYF. CDR3 in DNA: TGTGCCAGCAGTGAAATGGGGGTAAACGGAAACACCATATATTTT.

This clonotype occurred a few times. The chain recombines TRBV7-6 with TRBJ2-5, with D possibly matching TRBD2 (7 bases). V dropped 4 bases and J dropped 5 bases, with 11 bases sitting between them. CDR1 is SGHVS, CDR2 FNYEAQ, per germline. This CDR3 region has 13 residues. For the CDR3, the DNA is TGTGCCAGCAGCTGGACAGCGGGGGAGACCCAGTACTTC. Its translation is CASSWTAGETQYF.

The sample holds a few counts of this clonotype. This chain connects TRBV7-8 to TRBJ2-2; 9 nucleotides agree with TRBD1. CDR1 is SGHVS and CDR2 is FQNEAQ in the germline V gene. The CDR3 runs to 15 residues. V was clipped by 4 bases and J by 3 bases; unmatched bases: 3. This CDR3 is CASSWDRAYTGELFF. The CDR3 DNA reads as TGTGCCAGCAGCTGGGACAGGGCATACACCGGGGAGCTGTTTTTT.